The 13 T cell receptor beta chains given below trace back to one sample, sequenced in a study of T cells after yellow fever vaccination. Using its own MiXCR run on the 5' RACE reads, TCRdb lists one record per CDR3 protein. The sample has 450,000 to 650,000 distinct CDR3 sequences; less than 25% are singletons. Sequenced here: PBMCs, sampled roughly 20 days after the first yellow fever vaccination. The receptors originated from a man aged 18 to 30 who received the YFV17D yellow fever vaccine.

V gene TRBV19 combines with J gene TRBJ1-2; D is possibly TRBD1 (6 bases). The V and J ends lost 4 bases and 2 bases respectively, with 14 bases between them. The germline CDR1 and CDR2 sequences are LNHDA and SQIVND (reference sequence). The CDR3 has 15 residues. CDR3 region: CASSTGARANYGYTF. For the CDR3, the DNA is TGTGCCAGTAGTACAGGGGCCCGAGCAAACTATGGCTACACCTTC.

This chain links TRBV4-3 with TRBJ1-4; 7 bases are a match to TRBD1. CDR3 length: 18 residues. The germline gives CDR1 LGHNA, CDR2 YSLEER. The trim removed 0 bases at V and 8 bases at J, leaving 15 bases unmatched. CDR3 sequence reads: CASSQDLGQRRAEEKLFF. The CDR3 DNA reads TGCGCCAGCAGCCAAGATCTGGGACAGCGACGGGCTGAAGAAAAACTGTTTTTT.

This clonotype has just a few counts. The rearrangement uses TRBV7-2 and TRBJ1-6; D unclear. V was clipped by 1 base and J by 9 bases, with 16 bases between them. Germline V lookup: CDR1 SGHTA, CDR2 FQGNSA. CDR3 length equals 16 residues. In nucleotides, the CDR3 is TGTGCCAGCAGCTTAGGAATCACAGAACGGCGTTCACCCCTCCACTTT. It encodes CASSLGITERRSPLHF.

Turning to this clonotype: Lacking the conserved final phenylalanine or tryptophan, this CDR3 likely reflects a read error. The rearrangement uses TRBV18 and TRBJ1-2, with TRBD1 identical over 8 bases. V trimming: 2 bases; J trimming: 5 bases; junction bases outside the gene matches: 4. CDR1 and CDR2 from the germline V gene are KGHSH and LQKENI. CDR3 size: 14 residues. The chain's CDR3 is CASSPGQGEYGYTS. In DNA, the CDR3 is TGTGCCAGCTCACCAGGACAGGGCGAGTATGGCTACACCTCC.

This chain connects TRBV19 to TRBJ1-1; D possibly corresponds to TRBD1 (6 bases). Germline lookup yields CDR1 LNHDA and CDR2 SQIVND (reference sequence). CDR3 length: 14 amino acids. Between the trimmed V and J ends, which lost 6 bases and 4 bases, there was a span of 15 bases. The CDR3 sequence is CASRLQGRGTEAFF. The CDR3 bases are TGTGCCAGTAGGCTACAGGGTCGGGGCACTGAAGCTTTCTTT.

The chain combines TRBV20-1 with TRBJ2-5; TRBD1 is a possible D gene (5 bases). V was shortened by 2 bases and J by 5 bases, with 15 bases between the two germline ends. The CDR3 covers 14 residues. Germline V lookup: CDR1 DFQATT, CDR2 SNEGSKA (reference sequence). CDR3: CSARSQGSKETQYF. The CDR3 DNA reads TGCAGTGCTAGATCCCAGGGTTCCAAGGAGACCCAGTACTTC.

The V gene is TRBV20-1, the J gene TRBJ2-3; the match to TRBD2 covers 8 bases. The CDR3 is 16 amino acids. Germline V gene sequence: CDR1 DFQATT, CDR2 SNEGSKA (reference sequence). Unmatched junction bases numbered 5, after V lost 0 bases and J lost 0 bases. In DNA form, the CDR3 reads TGCAGTGCTAGAGACGGGGGGGCCGACAGCACAGATACGCAGTATTTT. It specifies CSARDGGADSTDTQYF.

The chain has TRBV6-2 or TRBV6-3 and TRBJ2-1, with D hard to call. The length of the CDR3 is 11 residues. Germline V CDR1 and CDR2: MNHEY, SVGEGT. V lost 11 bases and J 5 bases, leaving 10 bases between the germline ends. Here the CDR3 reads CAGTADNEQFF. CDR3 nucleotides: TGTGCCGGCACAGCTGACAATGAGCAGTTCTTC.

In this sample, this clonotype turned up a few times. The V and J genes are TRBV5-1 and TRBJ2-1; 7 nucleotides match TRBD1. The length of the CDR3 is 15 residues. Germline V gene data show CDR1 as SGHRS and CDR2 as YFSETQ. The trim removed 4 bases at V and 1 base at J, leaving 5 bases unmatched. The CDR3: CASSGRGYSYNEQFF. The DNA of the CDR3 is TGCGCCAGCAGCGGCAGGGGGTATTCCTACAATGAGCAGTTCTTC. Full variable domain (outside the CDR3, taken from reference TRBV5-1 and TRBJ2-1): KAGVTQTPRYLIKTRGQQVTLSCSPISGHRSVSWYQQTPGQGLQFLFEYFSETQRNKGNFPGRFSGRQFSNSRSEMNVSTLELGDSALYLCASSGRGYSYNEQFFGPGTRLTVL.

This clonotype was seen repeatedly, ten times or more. The CDR3 spells CASSPTANTGELFF. CDR3 nucleotides: TGTGCCAGCAGCCCGACAGCGAACACCGGGGAGCTGTTTTTT. The chain carries TRBV7-9 and TRBJ2-2, with D perhaps matching TRBD1 (5 bases). V dropped 5 bases and J dropped 0 bases, with 7 bases sitting between them. This CDR3 is 14 amino acids long. Looked up from germline, CDR1 is SEHNR and CDR2 is FQNEAQ (reference sequence).

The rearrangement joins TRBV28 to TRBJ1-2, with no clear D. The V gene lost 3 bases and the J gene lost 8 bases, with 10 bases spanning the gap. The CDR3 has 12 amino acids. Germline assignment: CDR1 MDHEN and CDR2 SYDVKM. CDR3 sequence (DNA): TGTGCCAGCAGTTTCCCGGGGAGAGGCTACACCTTC. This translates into CASSFPGRGYTF.

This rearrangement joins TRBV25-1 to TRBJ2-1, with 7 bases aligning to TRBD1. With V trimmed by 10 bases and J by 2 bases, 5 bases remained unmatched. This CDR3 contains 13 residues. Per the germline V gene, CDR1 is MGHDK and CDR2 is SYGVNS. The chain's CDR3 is CATHQGAYNEQFF. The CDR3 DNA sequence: TGTGCCACGCACCAGGGGGCCTACAATGAGCAGTTCTTC.

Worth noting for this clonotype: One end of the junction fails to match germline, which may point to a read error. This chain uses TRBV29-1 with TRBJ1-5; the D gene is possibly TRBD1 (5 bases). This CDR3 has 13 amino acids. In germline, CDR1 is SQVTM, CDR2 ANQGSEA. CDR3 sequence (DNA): TGCAGCGTTGAGGTCGGGGGTGACCAGCCCCAGCACTTT. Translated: CSVEVGGDQPQHF. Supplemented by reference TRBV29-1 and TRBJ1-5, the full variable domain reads SAVISQKPSRDICQRGTSLTIQCQVDSQVTMMFWYRQQPGQSLTLIATANQGSEATYESGFVIDKFPISRPNLTFSTLTVSNMSPEDSSIYLCSVEVGGDQPQHFGDGTRLSIL.